Shown below are 3 T cell receptor beta chains from a single sample sequenced in a study of T cell responses to AZD1222 COVID-19 vaccine. Clones were read by immunoSEQ multiplex PCR, and TCRdb kept only the in-frame ones, dropping some. The table lists about 150,000 clones, about 92% of them singletons. Specimen: peripheral blood, collected on day 0 of AZD1222 vaccination. The receptors come from an adult in good health.

This sequence joins TRBV12-5 and TRBJ2-1; 7 positions match TRBD2. Germline V gives CDR1 LGHNT, CDR2 FRNRAP. Germline trimming cut 2 bases from V and 0 bases from J; bases unmatched to any gene: 7. There are 17 residues in the CDR3. The CDR3 reads CASGLWGGTPSYNEQFF. The CDR3 nucleotides are TGTGCTAGTGGTTTGTGGGGAGGGACGCCCTCCTACAATGAGCAGTTCTTC. Looking up the rest from reference TRBV12-5 and TRBJ2-1 gives the full variable domain: DARVTQTPRHKVTEMGQEVTMRCQPILGHNTVFWYRQTMMQGLELLAYFRNRAPLDDSGMPKDRFSAEMPDATLATLKIQPSEPRDSAVYFCASGLWGGTPSYNEQFFGPGTRLTVL.

The rearrangement links TRBV5-4 to TRBJ2-3, with D perhaps given as TRBD1 or TRBD2 (5 bases each). Germline assignment: CDR1 SGHNT and CDR2 YYREEE (reference sequence). This CDR3 is 15 amino acids long. Trimming left V 4 bases short and J 2 bases short, with 14 bases between. In nucleotides, the CDR3 is TGTGCCAGCAGCGACGATCGGGACCACACAGATACGCAGTATTTT. This codes for CASSDDRDHTDTQYF.

The V call is TRBV28, the J call TRBJ1-2; D gene uncertain. V was trimmed by 5 bases and J by 8 bases, leaving 24 bases between them. Germline lookup yields CDR1 MDHEN and CDR2 SYDVKM. The CDR3 spans 16 residues. CDR3 region: CASSKGPGRLNRGYTF. The DNA of the CDR3 is TGTGCCAGCAGTAAGGGCCCTGGGCGCCTCAATAGGGGCTACACCTTC.